This TCR beta chain derives from a study of response to subunit inactivated influenza vaccine. This clonotype turned up a few times. The antigen is unknown. Study-level points and caveats: It was the authors' suggestion that each seasonal influenza vaccination recruits few new T cells.

V dropped 8 bases and J dropped 0; count of bases not matched to a gene: 5. CDR1 and CDR2 (germline): MNHEY, SVGEGT. The CDR3 has 17 residues. TCRdb passed the RT-PCR reads through MiXCR, listing each CDR3 protein once. Seen here are hundreds of thousands of distinct CDR3 sequences, approximately 11% observed once, and the top ten hold approximately 11%. These same data were also listed under a study on T cells expressing NK-cell markers. From that report: Researchers built TCR beta cDNA using 5'RACE template switching with UMIs. Only alpha-beta TCR T cells were sorted in several experiments, using an anti-gamma-delta TCR antibody. The study found these clonotypes also leading the CD3+CD56-NKG2C+ fraction in a few donors.

The V call is TRBV6-2 or TRBV6-3, the J call TRBJ2-1; 15 nucleotides align to TRBD2. Source: PBMCs from blood, taken on the day of vaccination. This clonotype was sampled from a man between 50 and 59 years old who received an inactivated influenza vaccine. CDR3 DNA: TGTGCCAGCGAAGGACTAGCGGGGGGGAGCTCCTACAATGAGCAGTTCTTC. Its translation is CASEGLAGGSSYNEQFF.